This T cell receptor beta chain appears in the sequencing data of a study of CD4+ T cells in melanoma. The germline V gene encodes CDR1 ENHRY and CDR2 SYGVKD. The length of the CDR3 is 16 residues. V was pared by 6 bases and J by 5 bases, with 20 bases between. Here immunoSEQ multiplex PCR was the method, and the copy in TCRdb shows in-frame clones only, minus some. The sample records about 9,000 clones, 70% to 80% being singletons. Turning to this clone: The antigen is unknown.

Study-level findings and limits: In melanoma, neoantigen-specific CD4+ T cells reportedly differed in differentiation state. A reported correlation linked neoantigen-specific CD4+ T cells to CD8+, macrophage and B cell function.

The receptor comes from a human donor with melanoma. Sequencing was done on a sample of cells from a culture (not recorded whether cultured in vitro). The genes are TRBV10-3 and TRBJ1-5; possibly TRBD1 for D (5 bases). CDR3 protein: CAISNFKGYGDQPQHF. The DNA for the CDR3 is TGTGCCATCAGCAACTTCAAGGGGTACGGGGATCAGCCCCAGCATTTT.